Sequencing of this T cell receptor beta chain was carried out in a study of blood T cell repertoires in COVID-19. Study-wide context: Both acute and convalescent COVID-19 samples were obtained from the United States, Italy and Spain. T cells, B-cell-depleted T cells, or PBMCs supplied cDNA or gDNA.

Per the original data handling: Reference gene primers were amplified, and this amplification served to estimate nucleated cell counts. Sequencing used immunoSEQ multiplex PCR; TCRdb keeps in-frame clones, though not all of them. V and J calls plus clone size are reproduced from that table; the DNA served to infer D and trimming. The table has roughly 200,000 clones, roughly 85% seen once; the top ten hold roughly 9.7%. Germline CDR1 and CDR2: ENHRY and SYGVKD. After removal of 6 bases from V and 8 bases from J, the junction contained 4 bases not matched to a gene. The CDR3 covers 13 residues. The sample consisted of peripheral blood. This chain connects TRBV10-3 to TRBJ2-1; TRBD2 aligns across 10 bases. The receptor's source is a human donor with active or convalescent COVID-19. The donor label of this sample is uncertain. CDR3 in DNA: TGTGCCATCAGCCTAGCGGGAGTTGATGAGCAGTTCTTC. Amino acid sequence: CAISLAGVDEQFF.